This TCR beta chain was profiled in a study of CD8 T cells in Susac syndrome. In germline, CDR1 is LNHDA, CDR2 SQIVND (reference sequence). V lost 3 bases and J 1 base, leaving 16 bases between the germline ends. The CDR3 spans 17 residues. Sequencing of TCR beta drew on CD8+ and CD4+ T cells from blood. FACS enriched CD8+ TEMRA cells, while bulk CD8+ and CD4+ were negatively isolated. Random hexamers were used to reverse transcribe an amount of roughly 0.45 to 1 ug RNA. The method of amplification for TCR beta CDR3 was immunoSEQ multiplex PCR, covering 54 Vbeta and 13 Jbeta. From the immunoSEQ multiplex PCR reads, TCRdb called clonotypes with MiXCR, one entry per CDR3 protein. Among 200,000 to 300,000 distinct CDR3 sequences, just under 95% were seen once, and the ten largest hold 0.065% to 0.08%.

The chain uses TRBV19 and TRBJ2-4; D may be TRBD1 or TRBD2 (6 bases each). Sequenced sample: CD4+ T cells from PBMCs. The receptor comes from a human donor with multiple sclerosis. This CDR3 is CASSMVGGREAKNIQYF. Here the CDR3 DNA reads TGTGCCAGTAGTATGGTGGGGGGCCGGGAGGCCAAAAACATTCAGTACTTC.